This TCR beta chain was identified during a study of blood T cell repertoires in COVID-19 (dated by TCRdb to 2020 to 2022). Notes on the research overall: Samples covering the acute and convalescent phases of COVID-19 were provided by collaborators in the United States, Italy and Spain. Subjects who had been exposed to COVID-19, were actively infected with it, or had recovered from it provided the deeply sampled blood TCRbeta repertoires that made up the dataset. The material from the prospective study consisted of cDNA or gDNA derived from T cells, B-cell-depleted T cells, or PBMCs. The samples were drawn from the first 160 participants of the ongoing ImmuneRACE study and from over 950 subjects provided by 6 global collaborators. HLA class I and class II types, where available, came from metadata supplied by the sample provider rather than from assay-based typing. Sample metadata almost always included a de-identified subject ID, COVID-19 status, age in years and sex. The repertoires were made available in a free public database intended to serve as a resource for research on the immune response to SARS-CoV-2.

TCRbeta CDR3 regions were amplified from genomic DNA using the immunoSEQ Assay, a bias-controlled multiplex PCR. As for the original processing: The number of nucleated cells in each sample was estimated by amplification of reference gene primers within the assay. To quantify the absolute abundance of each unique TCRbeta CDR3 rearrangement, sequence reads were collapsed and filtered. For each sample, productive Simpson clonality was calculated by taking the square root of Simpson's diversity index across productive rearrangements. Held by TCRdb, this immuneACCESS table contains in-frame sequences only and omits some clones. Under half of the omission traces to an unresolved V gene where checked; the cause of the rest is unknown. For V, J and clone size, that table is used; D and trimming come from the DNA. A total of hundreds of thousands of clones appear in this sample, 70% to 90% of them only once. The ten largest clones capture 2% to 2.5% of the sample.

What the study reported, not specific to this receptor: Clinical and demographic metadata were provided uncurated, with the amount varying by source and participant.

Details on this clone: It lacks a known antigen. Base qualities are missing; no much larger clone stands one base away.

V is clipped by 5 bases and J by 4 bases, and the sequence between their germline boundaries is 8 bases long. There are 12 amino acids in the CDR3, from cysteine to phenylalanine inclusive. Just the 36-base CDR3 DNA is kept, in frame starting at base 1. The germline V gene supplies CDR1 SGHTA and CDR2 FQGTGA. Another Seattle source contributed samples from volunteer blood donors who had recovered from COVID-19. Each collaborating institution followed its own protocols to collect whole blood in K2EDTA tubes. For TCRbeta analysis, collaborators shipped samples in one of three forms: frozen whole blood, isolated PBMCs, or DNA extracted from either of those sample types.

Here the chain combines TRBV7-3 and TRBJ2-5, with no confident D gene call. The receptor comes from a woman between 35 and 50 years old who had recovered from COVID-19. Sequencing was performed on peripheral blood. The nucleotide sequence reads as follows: TGTGCCAGCAGCCACCCAGGAGAGACCCAGTACTTC. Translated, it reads CASSHPGETQYF. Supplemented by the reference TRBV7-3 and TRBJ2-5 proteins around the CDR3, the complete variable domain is GAGVSQTPSNKVTEKGKYVELRCDPISGHTALYWYRQSLGQGPEFLIYFQGTGAADDSGLPNDRFFAVRPEGSVSTLKIQRTERGDSAVYLCASSHPGETQYFGPGTRLLVL.